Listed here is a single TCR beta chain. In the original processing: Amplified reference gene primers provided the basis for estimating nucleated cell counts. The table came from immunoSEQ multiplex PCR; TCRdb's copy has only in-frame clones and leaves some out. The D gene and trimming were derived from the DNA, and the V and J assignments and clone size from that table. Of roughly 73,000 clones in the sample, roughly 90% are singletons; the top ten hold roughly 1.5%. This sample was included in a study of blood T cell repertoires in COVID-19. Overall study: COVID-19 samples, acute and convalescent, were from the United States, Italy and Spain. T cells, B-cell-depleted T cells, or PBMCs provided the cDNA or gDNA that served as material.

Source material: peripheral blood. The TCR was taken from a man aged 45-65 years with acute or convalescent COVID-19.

This CDR3 is CASSPRENNQPQHF. DNA for the CDR3: TGTGCCAGCTCACCACGGGAGAACAATCAGCCCCAGCATTTT. This rearrangement joins TRBV18 to TRBJ1-5; D remains unclear. CDR3 length: 14 residues. Germline V gene data show CDR1 as KGHSH and CDR2 as LQKENI. Deletions cut 1 base from V and 3 bases from J, with 7 bases between.